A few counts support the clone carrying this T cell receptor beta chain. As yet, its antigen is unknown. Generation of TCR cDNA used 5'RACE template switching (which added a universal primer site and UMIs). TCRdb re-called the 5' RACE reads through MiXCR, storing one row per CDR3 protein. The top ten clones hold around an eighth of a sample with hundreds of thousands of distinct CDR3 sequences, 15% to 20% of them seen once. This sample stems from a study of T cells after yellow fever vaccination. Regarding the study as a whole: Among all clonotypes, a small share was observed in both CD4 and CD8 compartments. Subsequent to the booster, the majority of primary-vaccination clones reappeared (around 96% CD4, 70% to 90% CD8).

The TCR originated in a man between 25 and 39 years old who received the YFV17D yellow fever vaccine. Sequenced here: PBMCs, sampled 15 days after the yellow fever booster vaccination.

The CDR3 DNA follows: TGCGCCAGCAGCCAAGAAAGGGTGTCTGGGGCCAACGTCCTGACTTTC. It encodes CASSQERVSGANVLTF. The chain joins TRBV4-1 to TRBJ2-6; D is uncertain. There are 16 residues in the CDR3. Germline V gene sequence: CDR1 MGHRA, CDR2 YSYEKL. The V end was cut by 0 bases, the J end by 1 base, with 7 bases between.